This T cell receptor (beta chain) was obtained from a study of blood T cell repertoires in COVID-19. Using immunoSEQ multiplex PCR, the repertoire was profiled, and TCRdb retains in-frame clones only, with some absent. The repertoire includes 140,000 to 150,000 clones, about 83% of them detected once, and roughly 3.5% sits in the top ten. Sequencing input: PBMCs or T cells enriched from blood (not recorded which). The sequence came from a woman aged 45-65 years with acute COVID-19.

The CDR3 coding sequence is TGTGCCAGCAGCTTCTCCGGCGGGGAGAGCTATGGCTACACCTTC. Its translation is CASSFSGGESYGYTF. The chain recombines TRBV5-8 with TRBJ1-2; unclear D gene. The length of the CDR3 is 15 residues. Germline assignment: CDR1 SGHTS and CDR2 YDEGEE. V lost 2 bases and J lost 4, with 15 bases in between. Full variable domain (outside the CDR3, taken from reference TRBV5-8 and TRBJ1-2): EAGVTQSPTHLIKTRGQQATLRCSPISGHTSVYWYQQALGLGLQFLLWYDEGEERNRGNFPPRFSGRQFPNYSSELNVNALELEDSALYLCASSFSGGESYGYTFGSGTRLTVV.